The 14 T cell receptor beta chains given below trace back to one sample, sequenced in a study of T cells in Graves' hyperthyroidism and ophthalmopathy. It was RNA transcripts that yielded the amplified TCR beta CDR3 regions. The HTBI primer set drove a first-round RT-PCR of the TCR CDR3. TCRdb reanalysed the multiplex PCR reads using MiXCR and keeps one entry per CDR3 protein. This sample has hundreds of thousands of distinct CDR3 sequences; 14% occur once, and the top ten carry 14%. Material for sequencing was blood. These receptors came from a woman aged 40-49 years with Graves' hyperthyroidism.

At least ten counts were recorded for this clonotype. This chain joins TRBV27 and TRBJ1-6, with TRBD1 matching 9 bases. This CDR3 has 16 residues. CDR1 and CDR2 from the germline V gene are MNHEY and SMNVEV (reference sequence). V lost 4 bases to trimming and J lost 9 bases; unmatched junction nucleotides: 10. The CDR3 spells CASSSQDRGYRSPLHF. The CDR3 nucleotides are TGTGCCAGCAGTTCCCAGGACAGGGGATATCGTTCACCCCTCCACTTT.

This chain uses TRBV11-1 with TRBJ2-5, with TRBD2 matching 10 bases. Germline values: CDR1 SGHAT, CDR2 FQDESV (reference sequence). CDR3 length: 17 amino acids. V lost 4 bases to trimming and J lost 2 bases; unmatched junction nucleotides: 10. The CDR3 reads CASSYGLADVTQETQYF. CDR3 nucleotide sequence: TGTGCCAGCAGCTACGGACTAGCGGACGTAACGCAAGAGACCCAGTACTTC.

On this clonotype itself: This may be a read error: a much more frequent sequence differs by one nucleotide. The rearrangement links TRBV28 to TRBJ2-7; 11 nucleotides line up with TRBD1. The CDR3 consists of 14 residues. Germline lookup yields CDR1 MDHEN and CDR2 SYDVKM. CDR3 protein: CAGSSRDRGYEQYF. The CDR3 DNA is TGTGCCGGCAGTTCCCGGGACAGGGGGTACGAGCAGTACTTC.

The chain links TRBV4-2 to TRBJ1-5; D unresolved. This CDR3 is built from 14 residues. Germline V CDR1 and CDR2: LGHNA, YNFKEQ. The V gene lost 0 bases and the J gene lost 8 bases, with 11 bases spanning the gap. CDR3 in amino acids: CASSQEGVSEPQHF. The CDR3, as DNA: TGTGCCAGCAGCCAAGAGGGCGTTTCTGAGCCCCAGCATTTT.

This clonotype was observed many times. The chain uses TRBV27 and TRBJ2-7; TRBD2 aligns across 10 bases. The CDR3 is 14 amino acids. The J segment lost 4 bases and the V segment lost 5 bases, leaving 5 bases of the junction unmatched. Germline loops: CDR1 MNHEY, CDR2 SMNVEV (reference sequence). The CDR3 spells CASSPILAGYEQYF. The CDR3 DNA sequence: TGTGCCAGCAGTCCGATACTAGCGGGGTACGAGCAGTACTTC.

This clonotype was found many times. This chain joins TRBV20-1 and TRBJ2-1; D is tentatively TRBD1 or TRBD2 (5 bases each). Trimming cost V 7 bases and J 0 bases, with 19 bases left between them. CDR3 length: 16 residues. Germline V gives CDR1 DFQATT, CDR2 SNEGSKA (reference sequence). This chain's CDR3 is CSGHGTPLSSYNEQFF. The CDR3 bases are TGCAGTGGCCACGGGACCCCCTTGAGCTCCTACAATGAGCAGTTCTTC.

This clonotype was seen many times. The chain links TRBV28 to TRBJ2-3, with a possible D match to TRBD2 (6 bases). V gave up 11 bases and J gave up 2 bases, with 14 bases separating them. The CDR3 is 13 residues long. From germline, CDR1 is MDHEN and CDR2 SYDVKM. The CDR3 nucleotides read TGTGCCCTTGGAGGGATTTACACAGATACGCAGTATTTT. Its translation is CALGGIYTDTQYF.

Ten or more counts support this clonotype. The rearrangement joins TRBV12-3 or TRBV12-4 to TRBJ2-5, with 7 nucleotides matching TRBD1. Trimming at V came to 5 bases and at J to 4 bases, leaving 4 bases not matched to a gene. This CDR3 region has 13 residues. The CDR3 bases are TGTGCCAGCAGTATTACAGGGGTAGAGACCCAGTACTTC. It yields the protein CASSITGVETQYF.

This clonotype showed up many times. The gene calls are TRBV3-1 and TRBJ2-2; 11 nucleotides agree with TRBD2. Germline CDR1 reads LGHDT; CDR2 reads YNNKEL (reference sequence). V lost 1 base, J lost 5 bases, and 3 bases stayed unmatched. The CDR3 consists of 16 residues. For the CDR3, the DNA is TGTGCCAGCAGCCAAGGCACTAGCGGGAGTACCGGGGAGCTGTTTTTT. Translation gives CASSQGTSGSTGELFF.

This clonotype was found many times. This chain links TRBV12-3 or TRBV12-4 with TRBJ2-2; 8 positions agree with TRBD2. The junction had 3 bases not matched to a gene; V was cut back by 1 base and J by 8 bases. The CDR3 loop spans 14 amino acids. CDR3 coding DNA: TGTGCCAGCAGTTTAGAGCGGGGGCTGGGGGAGCTGTTTTTT. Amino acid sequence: CASSLERGLGELFF.

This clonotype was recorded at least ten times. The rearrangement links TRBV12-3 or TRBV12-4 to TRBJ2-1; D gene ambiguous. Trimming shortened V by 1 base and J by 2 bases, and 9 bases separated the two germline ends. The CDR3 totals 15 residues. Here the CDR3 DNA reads TGTGCCAGCAGTTTAGGTGGGGATCCCTACAATGAGCAGTTCTTC. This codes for CASSLGGDPYNEQFF.

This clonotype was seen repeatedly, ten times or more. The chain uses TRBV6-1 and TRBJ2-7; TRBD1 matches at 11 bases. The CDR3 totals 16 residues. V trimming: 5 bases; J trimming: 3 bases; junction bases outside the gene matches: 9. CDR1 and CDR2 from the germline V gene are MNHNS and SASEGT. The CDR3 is CASSRTGGAGLYEQYF. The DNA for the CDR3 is TGTGCCAGCAGTCGGACAGGGGGCGCAGGACTCTACGAGCAGTACTTC.

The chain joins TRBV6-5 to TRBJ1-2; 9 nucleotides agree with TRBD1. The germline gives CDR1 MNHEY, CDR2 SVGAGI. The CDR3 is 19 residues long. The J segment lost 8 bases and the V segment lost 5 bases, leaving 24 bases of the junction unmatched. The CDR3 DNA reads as TGTGCCAGCAGTCATTTCCTGCCCCGGGACAGGGCTCTCAAATGGGGCTACACCTTC. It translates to CASSHFLPRDRALKWGYTF.

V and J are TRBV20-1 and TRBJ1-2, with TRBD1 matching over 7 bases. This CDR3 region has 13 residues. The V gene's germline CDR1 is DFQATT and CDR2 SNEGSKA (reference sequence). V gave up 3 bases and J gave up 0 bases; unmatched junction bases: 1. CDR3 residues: CSARDRTNYGYTF. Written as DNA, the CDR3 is TGCAGTGCTAGGGACAGGACTAACTATGGCTACACCTTC.